The rows below give T cell receptor beta chains drawn from one sample of a study of cytomegalovirus exposure and HLA in healthy donors. Some clones are missing from TCRdb's copy, which holds only in-frame ones; the method was immunoSEQ multiplex PCR. The repertoire holds 75,000 to 90,000 clones, approximately 80% seen once, with around an eighth in the top ten. Sample: PBMCs. The source of these receptors is a human donor in good health. The CDR3 runs from the conserved cysteine through the conserved F or W. A D gene is named only where the DNA matches it firmly. Only part of the rows carry a size: once, few, many, or a class if the clone is expanded.

v_call: TRBV19
d_call: TRBD1
clone_size: once
j_call: TRBJ2-7
cdr3_aa: CASSRTGDTYEQYF
cdr3_nt: TGTGCCAGTAGTAGGACAGGGGACACCTACGAGCAGTACTTC

v_call: TRBV16
d_call: .
clone_size: once
j_call: TRBJ2-7
cdr3_aa: CASSPMQTENYEQYF
cdr3_nt: TGTGCCAGCAGCCCGATGCAGACAGAAAACTACGAGCAGTACTTC

v_call: TRBV7-9
d_call: .
clone_size: .
j_call: TRBJ2-7
cdr3_aa: CASSLGVYEQYF
cdr3_nt: TGTGCCAGCAGCTTAGGAGTTTACGAGCAGTACTTC

v_call: TRBV7-2
d_call: TRBD2
clone_size: .
j_call: TRBJ2-5
cdr3_aa: CASSSLGGTETQYF
cdr3_nt: TGTGCCAGCAGCTCCTTGGGGGGGACCGAGACCCAGTACTTC

v_call: TRBV5-6
d_call: .
clone_size: .
j_call: TRBJ2-2
cdr3_aa: CASSPDYRAGELFF
cdr3_nt: TGTGCCAGCAGCCCTGATTATCGAGCCGGGGAGCTGTTTTTT

v_call: TRBV25-1
d_call: TRBD1
clone_size: .
j_call: TRBJ1-2
cdr3_aa: CASSGQGGFGYGYTF
cdr3_nt: TGTGCCAGCAGTGGACAGGGTGGGTTTGGGTATGGCTACACCTTC

v_call: TRBV6-6
d_call: .
clone_size: .
j_call: TRBJ2-7
cdr3_aa: CASNADFVEQYF
cdr3_nt: TGTGCCAGCAACGCGGACTTCGTAGAGCAGTACTTC

v_call: TRBV11-3
d_call: TRBD1
clone_size: .
j_call: TRBJ1-2
cdr3_aa: CASSFARDRYGYTF
cdr3_nt: TGTGCCAGCAGCTTCGCCCGGGACAGATATGGCTACACCTTC

v_call: TRBV10-3
d_call: TRBD2
clone_size: .
j_call: TRBJ2-1
cdr3_aa: CAISGGLAGDSYNEQFF
cdr3_nt: TGTGCCATCAGTGGGGGACTAGCGGGGGACTCCTACAATGAGCAGTTCTTC

v_call: TRBV19
d_call: TRBD1
clone_size: .
j_call: TRBJ1-1
cdr3_aa: CASGLLTGGDVTEAFF
cdr3_nt: TGTGCCAGTGGTCTTCTCACAGGGGGCGACGTCACTGAAGCTTTCTTT

v_call: TRBV5-4
d_call: TRBD1
clone_size: .
j_call: TRBJ1-1
cdr3_aa: CASSQTGFTEAFF
cdr3_nt: TGTGCCAGCAGCCAGACAGGGTTCACTGAAGCTTTCTTT

v_call: TRBV5-6
d_call: TRBD1
clone_size: once
j_call: TRBJ1-2
cdr3_aa: CASSLQGADGYTF
cdr3_nt: TGTGCCAGCAGCTTGCAGGGGGCGGATGGCTACACCTTC

v_call: TRBV7-6
d_call: TRBD2
clone_size: .
j_call: TRBJ2-1
cdr3_aa: CASSTGLAGGLSYNEQFF
cdr3_nt: TGTGCCAGCAGCACGGGACTAGCGGGGGGACTCTCCTACAATGAGCAGTTCTTC

v_call: TRBV27
d_call: .
clone_size: .
j_call: TRBJ2-5
cdr3_aa: CASSLNRVGLGETQYF
cdr3_nt: TGTGCCAGCAGTCTAAACAGGGTAGGGTTGGGAGAGACCCAGTACTTC

v_call: TRBV30
d_call: .
clone_size: .
j_call: TRBJ2-3
cdr3_aa: CAHTDFTDTQYF
cdr3_nt: TGTGCTCATACCGACTTCACAGATACGCAGTATTTT

v_call: TRBV6-1
d_call: TRBD2
clone_size: once
j_call: TRBJ2-7
cdr3_aa: CASSEEVLGGGLREQYF
cdr3_nt: TGTGCCAGCAGTGAAGAGGTCCTTGGCGGGGGGTTACGGGAGCAGTACTTC

v_call: TRBV5-7
d_call: TRBD2
clone_size: .
j_call: TRBJ2-7
cdr3_aa: CASSFGRETRKPYEQYF
cdr3_nt: TGTGCCAGCAGCTTTGGGAGGGAAACCCGGAAACCCTACGAGCAGTACTTC

v_call: TRBV5-1
d_call: .
clone_size: .
j_call: TRBJ2-7
cdr3_aa: CASSLTGAYEQYF
cdr3_nt: TGCGCCAGCAGCTTGACGGGGGCCTACGAGCAGTACTTC

v_call: TRBV5-1
d_call: TRBD1
clone_size: .
j_call: TRBJ2-7
cdr3_aa: CASSLGDRGPYEQYF
cdr3_nt: TGCGCCAGCAGCTTGGGGGACAGGGGGCCCTACGAGCAGTACTTC

v_call: TRBV18
d_call: TRBD1
clone_size: .
j_call: TRBJ2-1
cdr3_aa: CASSRQGQGNYNEQFF
cdr3_nt: TGTGCCAGCTCACGACAGGGACAGGGGAACTACAATGAGCAGTTCTTC

v_call: TRBV19
d_call: .
clone_size: .
j_call: TRBJ1-5
cdr3_aa: CASSISGGSNQPQHF
cdr3_nt: TGTGCCAGTAGTATCTCAGGAGGCAGCAATCAGCCCCAGCATTTT

v_call: TRBV2
d_call: TRBD2
clone_size: .
j_call: TRBJ2-3
cdr3_aa: CASRGGGAPDTQYF
cdr3_nt: TGTGCCAGCAGGGGCGGGGGGGCCCCAGATACGCAGTATTTT

v_call: TRBV10-3
d_call: TRBD1
clone_size: .
j_call: TRBJ1-3
cdr3_aa: CATSTGSANTIYF
cdr3_nt: TGTGCCACTTCGACAGGGTCGGCAAACACCATATATTTT

v_call: TRBV6-5
d_call: TRBD1
clone_size: .
j_call: TRBJ1-5
cdr3_aa: CASSPTGGQPQHF
cdr3_nt: TGTGCCAGCAGCCCAACAGGGGGCCAGCCCCAGCATTTT

v_call: TRBV19
d_call: .
clone_size: once
j_call: TRBJ1-4
cdr3_aa: CASTNKRGKANEKLFF
cdr3_nt: TGTGCCAGTACCAACAAACGGGGGAAAGCTAATGAAAAACTGTTTTTT

v_call: TRBV16
d_call: TRBD1
clone_size: .
j_call: TRBJ2-5
cdr3_aa: CASSSRGETQYF
cdr3_nt: TGTGCCAGCAGCTCCAGGGGGGAGACCCAGTACTTC